These 8 T cell receptor beta chains came from one sample sequenced in a study of T cell responses to AZD1222 COVID-19 vaccine. The table came from immunoSEQ multiplex PCR; TCRdb's copy has only in-frame clones and leaves some out. There are some 100,000 clones in the sample; 80% to 95% occur only once, and roughly 4.5% lies in the top ten. Here the sequenced sample was peripheral blood, taken on day 0 of AZD1222 vaccination. All receptors derive from an adult in good health.

The rearrangement uses TRBV19 and TRBJ1-4; TRBD1 is a possible D gene (6 bases). Trimming pared 7 bases from V and 14 bases from J, leaving 20 bases between. This CDR3 has 13 residues. Germline V gives CDR1 LNHDA, CDR2 SQIVND (reference sequence). The CDR3 region is CASKRGTQGGLFF. DNA for the CDR3: TGTGCCAGTAAGAGGGGGACGCAAGGGGGGCTGTTTTTT. The whole variable domain, filled in from reference TRBV19 and TRBJ1-4, reads DGGITQSPKYLFRKEGQNVTLSCEQNLNHDAMYWYRQDPGQGLRLIYYSQIVNDFQKGDIAEGYSVSREKKESFPLTVTSAQKNPTAFYLCASKRGTQGGLFFGSGTQLSVL.

The chain uses TRBV11-2 and TRBJ1-2; D possibly corresponds to TRBD1 (6 bases). Trimming removed 3 bases from V and 4 bases from J, with 9 bases in between. This CDR3 comprises 13 residues. CDR1 is SGHAT and CDR2 is FQNNGV in the germline V gene. CDR3 amino acids: CASSFPGAYGYTF. CDR3 coding DNA: TGTGCCAGCAGCTTCCCAGGGGCCTATGGCTACACCTTC. Filled out from reference TRBV11-2 and TRBJ1-2, the complete variable domain reads EAGVAQSPRYKIIEKRQSVAFWCNPISGHATLYWYQQILGQGPKLLIQFQNNGVVDDSQLPKDRFSAERLKGVDSTLKIQPAKLEDSAVYLCASSFPGAYGYTFGSGTRLTVV.

CDR3 in amino acids: CASSLALSGSYEQYF. CDR3 DNA sequence: TGTGCCAGCAGCTTAGCGCTTTCGGGCTCCTACGAGCAGTACTTC. The J gene is TRBJ2-7, the V gene TRBV7-9; D unclear. This CDR3 comprises 15 residues. Germline CDR1 and CDR2: SEHNR and FQNEAQ (reference sequence). The V and J ends lost 0 bases and 0 bases respectively, with 9 bases between them.

The chain carries TRBV27 and TRBJ1-3, with a weak D call TRBD1 (5 bases). Trimming stripped 2 bases from V and 0 bases from J, with 8 bases between. The CDR3 has 15 residues. In germline, CDR1 is MNHEY, CDR2 SMNVEV (reference sequence). Here the CDR3 reads CASSLRGSSGNTIYF. CDR3 coding DNA: TGTGCCAGCAGTTTACGGGGGAGCTCTGGAAACACCATATATTTT.

Only a few counts were recorded for this clone. The CDR3 DNA is TGTGCCAGCAGCTTAACGGGGGGTACTAACTATGGCTACACCTTC. As protein: CASSLTGGTNYGYTF. The chain joins TRBV7-3 to TRBJ1-2; D is perhaps TRBD1 (5 bases). The germline V and J ends were trimmed by 0 bases and 0 bases, with 8 bases remaining between them. The CDR3 is 15 residues long. Germline CDR1 is SGHTA and CDR2 is FQGTGA.

The chain joins TRBV9 to TRBJ2-3; 7 positions match TRBD1. The V gene end was trimmed by 3 bases and the J gene end by 0 bases; junction bases not matched to a gene: 4. The CDR3 extends over 15 amino acids. Germline-derived CDR1 and CDR2 are SGDLS and YYNGEE. This CDR3 reads CASSDRQGSTDTQYF. The CDR3 coding sequence is TGTGCCAGCAGCGATAGACAGGGAAGCACAGATACGCAGTATTTT.

The table lists this clone with a count of one. The chain has TRBV30 and TRBJ1-2; 8 bases are shared with TRBD1. This CDR3 is built from 13 residues. From germline, CDR1 is GTSNPN and CDR2 SVGIG (reference sequence). The junction had 4 bases not matched to a gene; V was cut back by 1 base and J by 6 bases. CDR3 DNA: TGTGCCTGGAGTGATCAGGGGGCGGATGGCTACACCTTC. Translated: CAWSDQGADGYTF.

The chain carries TRBV28 and TRBJ2-7; 7 bases are shared with TRBD1. Germline V gives CDR1 MDHEN, CDR2 SYDVKM. CDR3 length equals 14 residues. The V segment lost 5 bases and the J segment 0 bases; nucleotides outside the gene matches: 4. CDR3 loop: CASSRTGSSYEQYF. CDR3 coding DNA: TGTGCCAGCAGTCGGACAGGATCCTCCTACGAGCAGTACTTC. Complete variable domain (other parts from reference TRBV28 and TRBJ2-7): DVKVTQSSRYLVKRTGEKVFLECVQDMDHENMFWYRQDPGLGLRLIYFSYDVKMKEKGDIPEGYSVSREKKERFSLILESASTNQTSMYLCASSRTGSSYEQYFGPGTRLTVT.